Included here is one TCR beta chain sequence, with context. The sample originates from a study of patients and donors after allogeneic stem cell transplantation. The V gene's germline CDR1 is SEHNR and CDR2 FQNEAQ (reference sequence). CDR3 length: 16 residues. V was shortened by 7 bases and J by 0 bases, with 13 bases between the two germline ends. A single record per CDR3 protein comes from TCRdb applying MiXCR to the RT-PCR reads. Of over 25,000 distinct CDR3 sequences listed, 37% were seen once; the top ten hold over 65%. The chain recombines TRBV7-9 with TRBJ2-6, with D perhaps matching TRBD1 or TRBD2 (6 bases each). The receptor was isolated from a human donor who was either an allogeneic HSCT recipient or a stem cell or donor lymphocyte infusion donor (not recorded which). It is not recorded whose cells these are; they may come from a transplant donor. Sequenced input: blood, either unsorted or a sorted T cell fraction (not recorded which). This CDR3 reads CASIYGGPSGANVLTF. The CDR3 bases are TGTGCCAGCATCTATGGGGGGCCCTCTGGGGCCAACGTCCTGACTTTC.